This T cell receptor (beta chain) was captured by sequencing in a study of post-analysis software for immune sequencing data (dated by TCRdb to the mid-2010s). Looking at the study overall: The recorded disease courses included relapsing-remitting, secondary progressive and progressive-relapsing multiple sclerosis, and some patients had no subtype annotation. Patient repertoires were compared against ten to twelve previously published healthy control repertoires from donors aged 6 to 25 years. A subset of samples was prepared in parallel using single-end sample barcoding, then pooled and co-amplified after Illumina adapter ligation. The research as a whole found: Significantly lower normalized Chao1 diversity was found in multiple sclerosis patients than in controls, suggesting substantial peripheral T-cell clonal expansion. Roughly 5 TRBV segments, including TRBV5-6, TRBV5-1 and TRBV20-1, were significantly more frequent in patients than controls. Direct clustering with F measure showed strong co-clustering of samples prepared in the same batch, prompting a batch-effect correction. The multiple sclerosis patient group was slightly younger than the control group.

TCR beta repertoires were profiled from peripheral blood of about a dozen young patients with multiple sclerosis to demonstrate the VDJtools post-analysis software. Multiple sclerosis patients were children and adolescents aged about 6 to 15 years. This clonotype was counted a few times. The target of this receptor is not known. Nothing much larger sits one base from this clone, and base qualities are not available. The library came from PCR. Sequencing took place on an Illumina HiSeq 2500. To reduce PCR and sequencing biases, unique molecular identifiers were incorporated into the TCR beta cDNA libraries. Per 1 to 10 million input T cells, roughly 500,000 cDNA molecules were obtained, such that each molecule approximated one T cell. The same protocol used for the earlier healthy control dataset was applied to prepare and sequence the patient libraries. Samples belonging to the same batch were prepared together, multiplexed and sequenced on a shared HiSeq lane. As for how the authors treated the data: MIGEC handled the raw barcoded reads, throwing out single-read molecular identifier groups before consensus assembly and CDR3 extraction. Clonotype tables were post-analysed with VDJtools, and diversity was normalized by down-sampling all datasets to the smallest sample size. To correct batch-related cross-sample contamination, repertoire overlap clustering matched CDR3 amino acid sequences but not nucleotide sequences. TCRdb passed the public sequencing reads through fastp at Q25 and MiXCR, retaining productive beta sequences. CDR3 protein sequences are deduplicated, and each keeps its most common genes and DNA. In this record, the V and J calls reflect TCRdb's handling and not the investigators' own analysis. This sample has under 650,000 distinct CDR3 sequences in its table, and about 40% of those were observed once. The ten largest clones represent more than 1.5% of the sample.

CDR1 MGHRA and CDR2 YSYEKL are derived from the germline V gene. V is trimmed back by 6 bases and J by 7 bases, and the junction contains 15 bases that no gene match accounts for. The CDR3 starts with the cysteine, ends with the phenylalanine, and has 17 residues. Only the CDR3 DNA stays, 51 bases, in frame from base 1. The chain is assembled from TRBV4-1 and TRBJ1-6, with 7 middle bases fitting TRBD1. The origin of this receptor is a girl aged 10-17 years with multiple sclerosis. Sequenced sample: blood. The CDR3 protein is CASRQMGVRDRNSPLHF. The nucleotide sequence is TGCGCCAGCAGGCAAATGGGGGTCCGGGACAGAAATTCACCCCTCCACTTT.